Listed below are T cell receptor beta chains from one sample, sequenced in a study of blood T cells in healthy people across ages. TCRdb recomputed calls from the 5' RACE reads with MiXCR, one row per CDR3 protein. In the table there are around 2 million distinct CDR3 sequences, 35% to 50% of which are singletons. What was sequenced was blood. The receptors were gathered from a human donor in good health. Each CDR3 is given with its conserved first and last residue. The D gene is left open where the match is weak. Expanded clones get a size class; other rows say once, few or many, or leave the size out.

clone_size	d_call	v_call	j_call	cdr3_aa	cdr3_nt
.	.	TRBV7-2	TRBJ2-2	CASSFLGGRRTGELFF	TGTGCCAGCAGCTTCCTCGGGGGGCGACGGACCGGGGAGCTGTTTTTT
.	TRBD2	TRBV7-6	TRBJ2-6	CVSSLAGANVLTF	TGTGTCAGCAGCTTAGCGGGAGCCAACGTCCTGACTTTC
few	TRBD1	TRBV6-2/TRBV6-3	TRBJ2-7	CASNTGGEEYF	TGTGCCAGCAATACAGGGGGCGAGGAGTACTTC
.	.	TRBV5-5	TRBJ2-7	CASSLSRFEQYF	TGTGCCAGCAGCTTGTCGAGGTTCGAGCAGTACTTC
few	.	TRBV5-6	TRBJ1-2	CASSLSRTALIGYGYTF	TGTGCCAGCAGCTTGTCCCGGACAGCTCTTATAGGGTATGGCTACACCTTC
.	TRBD1	TRBV29-1	TRBJ2-1	CSVTTRDRGRNEQFF	TGCAGCGTGACGACCCGGGACAGGGGCAGGAATGAGCAGTTCTTC
.	.	TRBV27	TRBJ2-7	CASSLSGLGDYEQYF	TGTGCCAGCAGTTTATCAGGGTTGGGGGACTACGAGCAGTACTTC
.	TRBD1	TRBV20-1	TRBJ2-3	CSARVQGGTDTQYF	TGCAGTGCTAGAGTACAGGGGGGCACAGATACGCAGTATTTT
few	.	TRBV11-3	TRBJ2-1	CASSLEFGSEQFF	TGTGCCAGCAGCTTAGAATTTGGCAGTGAGCAGTTCTTC
.	.	TRBV20-1	TRBJ1-4	CSARGGVTNEKLFF	TGCAGTGCTAGAGGAGGAGTAACTAATGAAAAACTGTTTTTT
.	TRBD1	TRBV29-1	TRBJ1-1	CSASTGSWTEAFF	TGCAGCGCCTCGACAGGGAGTTGGACTGAAGCTTTCTTT
few	.	TRBV12-3/TRBV12-4	TRBJ2-3	CASSLGLSVGTQYF	TGTGCCAGCAGTTTAGGGTTAAGCGTCGGTACGCAGTATTTT
few	TRBD1	TRBV20-1	TRBJ2-2	CSARPGGTGELFF	TGCAGTGCTAGACCAGGGGGCACCGGGGAGCTGTTTTTT
.	TRBD2	TRBV24-1	TRBJ2-3	CATSETSGDGTDTQYF	TGTGCCACCAGTGAGACTAGCGGGGATGGCACAGATACGCAGTATTTT
few	TRBD2	TRBV5-1	TRBJ2-1	CASTPVAGANNEQFF	TGCGCCAGCACCCCCGTAGCGGGGGCCAACAATGAGCAGTTCTTC
.	.	TRBV13	TRBJ1-5	CASSLRRGAGQPQHF	TGTGCCAGCAGCTTAAGGCGGGGGGCAGGCCAGCCCCAGCATTTT
few	.	TRBV6-1	TRBJ1-5	CASKRDDLNQPQHF	TGTGCCAGCAAACGGGACGACCTAAATCAGCCCCAGCATTTT
few	.	TRBV2	TRBJ1-4	CASSGDRSATNEKLFF	TGTGCCAGCAGTGGTGACAGAAGCGCAACTAATGAAAAACTGTTTTTT
few	.	TRBV10-3	TRBJ2-1	CAISSFGGAGNNEQFF	TGTGCCATCAGTAGCTTTGGGGGCGCGGGCAACAATGAGCAGTTCTTC
.	TRBD2	TRBV18	TRBJ2-3	CASSPQLAGDTQYF	TGTGCCAGCTCACCACAGCTAGCGGGAGATACGCAGTATTTT
.	.	TRBV5-1	TRBJ2-6	CASQGSTSGANVLTF	TGCGCCAGTCAGGGTAGCACCTCTGGGGCCAACGTCCTGACTTTC
few	.	TRBV6-6	TRBJ2-4	CASSRRGEALAKNIQYF	TGTGCCAGCAGCAGACGTGGGGAGGCGTTAGCCAAAAACATTCAGTACTTC
.	.	TRBV7-2	TRBJ1-1	CASSLSGEIIGTEAFF	TGTGCCAGCAGCTTAAGCGGGGAGATCATAGGGACTGAAGCTTTCTTT
.	TRBD1	TRBV20-1	TRBJ1-1	CSAQGGTGNTEAFF	TGCAGTGCCCAAGGTGGGACAGGGAACACTGAAGCTTTCTTT
many	.	TRBV29-1	TRBJ2-5	CSVSTGETQYF	TGCAGCGTTTCCACGGGAGAGACCCAGTACTTC
.	.	TRBV4-1	TRBJ2-5	CASSQWVLETQYF	TGCGCCAGCAGCCAATGGGTGCTTGAGACCCAGTACTTC
.	.	TRBV12-5	TRBJ2-4	CASGPPGAKNIQYF	TGTGCTAGTGGTCCCCCGGGGGCCAAAAACATTCAGTACTTC
.	.	TRBV10-3	TRBJ2-1	CAISELARGHEQFF	TGTGCCATCAGTGAGCTAGCGAGGGGGCACGAGCAGTTCTTC
few	.	TRBV5-6	TRBJ2-1	CASSLLGPGEQFF	TGCGCCAGCAGCTTGCTGGGGCCAGGGGAGCAGTTCTTC
.	TRBD2	TRBV9	TRBJ2-1	CASSVGGGVEQFF	TGCGCCAGCAGCGTAGGTGGGGGGGTTGAGCAGTTCTTC
.	.	TRBV7-8	TRBJ1-4	CASSQSQGQDNEKLFF	TGTGCCAGCAGTCAATCTCAGGGGCAGGATAATGAAAAACTGTTTTTT
.	.	TRBV6-5	TRBJ1-1	CACSYQDMGTEAFF	TGTGCCTGCAGTTACCAGGATATGGGGACTGAAGCTTTCTTT
few	.	TRBV20-1	TRBJ2-7	CSATPGASYEQYF	TGCAGTGCTACCCCTGGGGCCTCGTACGAGCAGTACTTC
few	.	TRBV29-1	TRBJ2-7	CSVDGLGNSYEQYF	TGCAGCGTTGATGGTTTGGGGAACTCCTACGAGCAGTACTTC
.	TRBD2	TRBV6-5	TRBJ2-1	CASSWGSGGASEQFF	TGTGCCAGCAGTTGGGGTAGCGGGGGGGCCTCTGAGCAGTTCTTC
few	.	TRBV5-8	TRBJ2-5	CASSFTPTGTPSETQYF	TGTGCCAGCAGCTTTACCCCAACCGGGACCCCCTCAGAGACCCAGTACTTC
.	TRBD2	TRBV7-2	TRBJ2-3	CASSPADGGAVNTQYF	TGTGCCAGCAGCCCCGCCGACGGGGGGGCCGTAAATACGCAGTATTTT
.	.	TRBV29-1	TRBJ2-7	CGVEKGAGEQYF	TGCGGCGTTGAAAAGGGGGCGGGGGAGCAGTACTTC
.	TRBD2	TRBV12-3/TRBV12-4	TRBJ2-7	CASSPGLVGAYEQYF	TGTGCCAGCAGTCCGGGACTAGTGGGGGCCTACGAGCAGTACTTC
.	TRBD1	TRBV7-9	TRBJ2-1	CASSLRGRQVNEQFF	TGTGCCAGCAGCTTAAGGGGGCGCCAAGTAAATGAGCAGTTCTTC
once	.	TRBV7-3	TRBJ1-1	CASSLLARGTEAFF	TGTGCCAGCAGCTTACTCGCGCGGGGAACTGAAGCTTTCTTT
few	TRBD1	TRBV12-3/TRBV12-4	TRBJ2-1	CASSFPGTGRNEQFF	TGTGCCAGCAGTTTCCCCGGGACAGGTCGCAATGAGCAGTTCTTC
.	TRBD1	TRBV24-1	TRBJ2-2	CATSDLGDRDTGELFF	TGTGCCACCAGTGATTTAGGGGACAGGGACACCGGGGAGCTGTTTTTT
many	TRBD1	TRBV9	TRBJ2-7	CASSIRDSSYEQYF	TGTGCCAGCAGCATCAGGGACAGTTCCTACGAGCAGTACTTC